These T cell receptor beta chains were read from a single sample in a study of response to subunit inactivated influenza vaccine. TCRdb called the RT-PCR reads again in MiXCR, with one record for every CDR3 protein. The table lists roughly 630,000 distinct CDR3 sequences, 12% to 15% of them singletons. The sequences come from PBMCs from blood, collected roughly 15 days before vaccination. The receptors originated from a man aged 50-60 years who received an inactivated influenza vaccine. Each CDR3 is given with its conserved first and last residue. Clone size is stated in some rows and not others, as once, few, many or a class when expanded.

clone_size v_call cdr3_aa
many TRBV4-1 CASSQDRTYYYEQYF
many TRBV20-1 CSARVGQGQDTQYF
few TRBV11-3 CASSSNPGDTQYF
NA TRBV11-2 CASSLDRRVYEQYF
NA TRBV12-5 CASGSGQQETQYF
NA TRBV12-3/TRBV12-4 CASSGGYSTDTQYF
NA TRBV13 CASSSRGQGKNQPQHF
few TRBV5-6 CASSLGVGLATQYF
many TRBV29-1 CSVPGQSSYEQYF
many TRBV28 CASSSSGDTQYF
many TRBV5-1 CASSFGTIRSTDTQYF
NA TRBV28 CASSLTRPEGRGSTDTQYF
many TRBV12-3/TRBV12-4 CAISGGYTEAFF
NA TRBV7-9 CASSLAGGLAGMNEQFF
NA TRBV4-2 CASSQGQLTSDEQFF
few TRBV12-3/TRBV12-4 CASSPGPRVYEQYF
few TRBV5-1 CASSLDGGNTDTQYF
NA TRBV7-2 CASPETGGDTEAFF
NA TRBV10-3 CAISESILAGEYEQFF
many TRBV28 CASSSPTGAAKNIQYF
NA TRBV4-3 CASSQVGQGNTIYF
NA TRBV12-3/TRBV12-4 CASRISGGAHEQYF
few TRBV5-1 CASSQGGDGQPQHF
few TRBV10-3 CASSALPNTGELFF
few TRBV3-1 CASTVTGGNTGELFF
few TRBV12-3/TRBV12-4 CASSRDSLNTEAFF
few TRBV7-9 CASSPGTGAMNTEAFF
NA TRBV10-3 CATKGQDTQYF
many TRBV12-3/TRBV12-4 CASGDLPGELFF
once TRBV28 CASIRGLAGGGEQFF
few TRBV4-2 CASSQSSLAGTDTQYF
NA TRBV7-2 CASSLGQIPSYEQYF
few TRBV28 CASSFGGRNYNEQFF
few TRBV10-3 CAISDRGIQNTEAFF
NA TRBV5-1 CASSHRGSESGELFF
few TRBV7-2 CASTKQGNTGELFF
many TRBV7-9 CASSLASGSEAFF
few TRBV12-3/TRBV12-4 CASSFEGASYEQYF
few TRBV5-1 CASSLDSRAGEQYF
NA TRBV10-3 CAISPPGLAYEQYF
NA TRBV11-2 CASSSVWAGNIQYF
NA TRBV7-9 CASSPWSGNLIEQYF
NA TRBV5-6 CASSLQGQGGDTQYF
NA TRBV28 CASSELAGVGWSGELFF
few TRBV10-2 CASSARGRVTDTQYF